This TCR beta chain stems from a study of CD8 T cells in ankylosing spondylitis. The study's findings and limits: Disease-linked clones reportedly concentrated significantly in matched ankylosing spondylitis synovial fluid. In reactive arthritis synovial fluid and blood, some motif variants had been reported before. For ankylosing spondylitis blood, a TCR beta motif of 7 or 8 highly homologous variants appeared characteristic. Relatively scarce in peripheral blood, disease-linked clones were CD8+.

This clonotype was picked up many times. Its antigen is not identified. From the 5' RACE reads, TCRdb called clonotypes with MiXCR, one entry per CDR3 protein. The data hold 15,000 or so distinct CDR3 sequences, with roughly 8.2% observed a single time. CDR1 DFQATT and CDR2 SNEGSKA come from the germline V gene (reference sequence). V dropped 1 base and J dropped 6 bases, with 8 bases sitting between them. The CDR3 loop spans 12 amino acids. The sequenced sample consisted of blood. This sequence joins TRBV20-1 and TRBJ2-3; D might be TRBD2 (6 bases). This receptor was identified in a male donor with ankylosing spondylitis or in good health (not recorded which). CDR3 coding DNA: TGCAGTGCTAGAGTGGCGGGGGATACGCAGTATTTT. Its protein product is CSARVAGDTQYF.